This T cell receptor (beta chain) came from a study of OX40 agonist ivuxolimab in advanced cancers. Study-wide context: Ivuxolimab, which targeted the costimulatory receptor OX40 (CD134), was an agonistic, fully human IgG2 monoclonal antibody. Intravenous ivuxolimab was administered to patients every 2 weeks at six dose levels: 0.01, 0.1, 0.3, 1.5, 3 and 10 mg/kg. The paper reports the monotherapy dose-escalation portion (N of about 56 patients) of the phase I ivuxolimab trial. Of the approximately 50 dose-escalation patients, hepatocellular carcinoma was present in around 19, melanoma in around 15, renal cell carcinoma in 9 and head and neck cancer in 9. A male proportion of nearly 85% and a mean age of roughly 58 years, ranging from about 23 to 90, were recorded for the dose-escalation cohort. Three dose-escalation patients achieved partial responses, one with hepatocellular carcinoma and two with cutaneous melanoma. Patients were allowed to have had prior anti-PD-1, anti-PD-L1 or anti-CTLA-4 therapy, and around 41% of the dose-escalation patients had previously received checkpoint inhibitors. Peripheral TCRbeta sequencing aimed to test whether ivuxolimab altered TCR sequence diversity and caused clonal T-cell expansion. Findings and caveats that apply to the study as a whole: After ivuxolimab, expanded clones were on average more numerous among CD8+ T cells than among CD4+ T cells. Low levels of normalized T-cell clonal expansion were also seen in some patients who did not respond. Antigen specificity was not determined for the clonally expanded peripheral T cells. At doses of 0.1 to 3.0 mg/kg, clonal expansion of both CD4+ and CD8+ blood T cells was observed from baseline to week 6. In partial responders in the 0.1-3.0 mg/kg groups, normalized peripheral clonal expansion was found to be among the lowest, especially among CD8+ T cells.

About this clone: Its specific antigen is unknown. No base-level quality is on record; no much larger clone is a single base apart.

The trial excluded patients who had a history of autoimmune disease or who were on systemic immunosuppression. Peripheral blood for TCR sequencing was drawn from every dose cohort at baseline, at cycle 4 day 1 and at cycle 7 day 1. The samples were taken from a phase I, first-in-human, multicenter, open-label dose-escalation trial of ivuxolimab. The trial enrolled adults with locally advanced or metastatic head and neck squamous cell, hepatocellular, melanoma or renal cell carcinoma. Before TCR sequencing, CD4+ T cells and CD8+ T cells from peripheral blood were sorted into separate populations. To sequence the TCRbeta CDR3 region, genomic DNA was isolated from the sorted cells. The immunoSEQ Assay was used for sequencing of TCRbeta CDR3 regions. Entries here come from immuneACCESS through TCRdb and include only in-frame sequences with V and J called. Some clones fail to appear in such tables; in the studies checked, an unresolved V gene covers under half of the shortfall, and the cause of the remainder is unknown. The sample records about 82,000 clones, approximately 84% of which are singletons. Roughly 2.1% of the sample is held by the ten biggest clonotypes.

The receptor was derived from an adult with an advanced solid tumor such as melanoma, head and neck, liver or kidney cancer. Source: CD4+ or CD8+ T cells sorted from blood, taken in a trial of the OX40 agonist ivuxolimab.

Here the CDR3 is given as CASSRYQETQYF. The nucleotide sequence is TGTGCCAGCAGTAGGTACCAAGAGACCCAGTACTTC. The rearranged chain carries TRBV2 and TRBJ2-5; the D gene lacks a confident call. Including cysteine and phenylalanine, the CDR3 has 12 amino acids. The retained sequence is limited to the CDR3, 36 bases, with the frame set at the first base. According to the germline V gene, CDR1 reads SNHLY and CDR2 reads FYNNEI. V is clipped by 5 bases and J by 0 bases, and the sequence between their germline boundaries is 4 bases long.